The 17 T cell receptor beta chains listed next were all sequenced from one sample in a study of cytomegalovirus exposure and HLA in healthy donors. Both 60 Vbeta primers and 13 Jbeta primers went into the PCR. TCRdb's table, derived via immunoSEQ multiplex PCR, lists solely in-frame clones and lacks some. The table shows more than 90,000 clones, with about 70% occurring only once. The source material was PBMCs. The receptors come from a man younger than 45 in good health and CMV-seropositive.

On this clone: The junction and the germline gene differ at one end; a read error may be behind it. The CDR3 nucleotides are TGTGCTAGCAGCTTCGGGGGGGAGGGGTCAGATACGCAGTATTTT. It codes for CASSFGGEGSDTQYF. The chain employs TRBV7-7 and TRBJ2-3; 8 bases line up with TRBD2. The CDR3 is made up of 15 amino acids. The germline V gene has CDR1 SSHAT and CDR2 FNYEAQ (reference sequence). Looking up the rest from reference TRBV7-7 and TRBJ2-3 gives the full variable domain: GAGVSQSPRYKVTKRGQDVTLRCDPISSHATLYWYQQALGQGPEFLTYFNYEAQPDKSGLPSDRFSAERPEGSISTLTIQRTEQRDSAMYRCASSFGGEGSDTQYFGPGTRLTVL.

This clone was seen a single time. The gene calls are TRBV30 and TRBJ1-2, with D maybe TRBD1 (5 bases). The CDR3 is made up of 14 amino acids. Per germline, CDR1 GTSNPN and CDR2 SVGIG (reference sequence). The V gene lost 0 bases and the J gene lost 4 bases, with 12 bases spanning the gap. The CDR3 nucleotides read TGTGCCTGGAGTGTCGATGGGGCCTTCTATGGCTACACCTTC. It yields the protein CAWSVDGAFYGYTF.

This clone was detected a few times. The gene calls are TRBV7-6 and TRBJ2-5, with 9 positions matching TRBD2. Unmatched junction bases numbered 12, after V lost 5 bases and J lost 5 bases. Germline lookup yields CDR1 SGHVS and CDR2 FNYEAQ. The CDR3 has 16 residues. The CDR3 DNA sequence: TGTGCCAGCAGCCCCTCCTCCGGGACTAGCACGGAGACCCAGTACTTC. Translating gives CASSPSSGTSTETQYF.

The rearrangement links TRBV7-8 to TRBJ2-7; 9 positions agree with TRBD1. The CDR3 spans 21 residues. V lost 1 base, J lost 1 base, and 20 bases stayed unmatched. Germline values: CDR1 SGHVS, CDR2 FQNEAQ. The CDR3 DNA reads TGTGCCAGCAGCTTAGGAGACTGGGACAGGGAAGTGAGACTGGTTTCCTACGAGCAGTACTTC. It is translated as CASSLGDWDREVRLVSYEQYF.

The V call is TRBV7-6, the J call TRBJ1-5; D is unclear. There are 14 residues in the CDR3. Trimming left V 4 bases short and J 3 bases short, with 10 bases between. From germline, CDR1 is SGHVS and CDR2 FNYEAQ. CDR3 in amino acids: CASSSGKDNQPQHF. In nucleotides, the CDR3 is TGTGCCAGCAGCTCGGGTAAGGACAATCAGCCCCAGCATTTT. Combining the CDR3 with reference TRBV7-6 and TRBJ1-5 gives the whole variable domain GAGVSQSPRYKVTKRGQDVALRCDPISGHVSLYWYRQALGQGPEFLTYFNYEAQQDKSGLPNDRFSAERPEGSISTLTIQRTEQRDSAMYRCASSSGKDNQPQHFGDGTRLSIL.

The DNA for the CDR3 is TGCGCCAGCAGCTGGACTAGCGGCTCTGGGGCCAACGTCCTGACTTTC. Protein sequence: CASSWTSGSGANVLTF. The rearrangement links TRBV5-1 to TRBJ2-6, with 10 bases identical to TRBD2. Germline CDR1 reads SGHRS; CDR2 reads YFSETQ. The ends lost 3 bases at V and 0 bases at J; junction bases unmatched: 0. There are 16 residues in the CDR3.

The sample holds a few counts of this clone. The DNA of the CDR3 is TGTGCCAGCAGCTTAGGTTCAGGTTTTATCTCTGGAAACACCATATATTTT. Translating gives CASSLGSGFISGNTIYF. This sequence joins TRBV11-2 and TRBJ1-3; no clear D. Germline-derived CDR1 and CDR2 are SGHAT and FQNNGV. V dropped 1 base and J dropped 0 bases, with 13 bases sitting between them. The CDR3 has 17 amino acids.

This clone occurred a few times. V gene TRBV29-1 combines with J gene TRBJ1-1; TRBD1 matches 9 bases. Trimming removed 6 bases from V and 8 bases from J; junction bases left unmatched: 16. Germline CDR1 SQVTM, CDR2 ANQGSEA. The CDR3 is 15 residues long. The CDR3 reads CSVLYSGQGRGEAFF. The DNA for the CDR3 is TGCAGCGTCCTTTACTCGGGACAGGGAAGGGGGGAAGCTTTCTTT.

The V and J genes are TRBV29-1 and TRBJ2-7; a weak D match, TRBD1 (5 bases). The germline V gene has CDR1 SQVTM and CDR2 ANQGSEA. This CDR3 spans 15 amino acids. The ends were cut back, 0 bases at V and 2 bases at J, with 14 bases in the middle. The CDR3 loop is CSVEDTGREAYEQYF. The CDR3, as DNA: TGCAGCGTTGAAGATACCGGCAGGGAAGCCTACGAGCAGTACTTC.

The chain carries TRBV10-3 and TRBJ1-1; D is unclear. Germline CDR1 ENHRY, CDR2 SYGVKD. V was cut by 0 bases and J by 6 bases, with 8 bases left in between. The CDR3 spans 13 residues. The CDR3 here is CAISESRPPEAFF. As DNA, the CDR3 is TGTGCCATCAGTGAGTCGCGGCCGCCTGAAGCTTTCTTT.

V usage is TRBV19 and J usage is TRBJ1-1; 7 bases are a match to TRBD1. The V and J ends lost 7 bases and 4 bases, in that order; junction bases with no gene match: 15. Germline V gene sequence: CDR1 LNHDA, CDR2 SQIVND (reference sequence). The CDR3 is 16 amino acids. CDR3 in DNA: TGTGCCAGTACCCCGGGCAGACAGAGGACAGGCACTGAAGCTTTCTTT. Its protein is CASTPGRQRTGTEAFF.

The CDR3 loop is CASSLGSGTHSPLHF. CDR3 nucleotides: TGTGCCAGCAGCTTGGGCAGCGGGACACATTCACCCCTCCACTTT. The genes are TRBV5-6 and TRBJ1-6, with D tentatively TRBD1 (6 bases). This CDR3 contains 15 residues. CDR1 and CDR2 (germline): SGHDT, YYEEEE. V gave up 0 bases and J gave up 8 bases, with 12 bases separating them.

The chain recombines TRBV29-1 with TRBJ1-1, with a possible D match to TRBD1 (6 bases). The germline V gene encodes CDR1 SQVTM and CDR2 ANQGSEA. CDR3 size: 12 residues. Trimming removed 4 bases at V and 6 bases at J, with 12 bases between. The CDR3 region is CSVVTGFAEAFF. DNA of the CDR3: TGCAGCGTTGTTACAGGGTTCGCTGAAGCTTTCTTT. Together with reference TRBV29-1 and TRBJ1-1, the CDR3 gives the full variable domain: SAVISQKPSRDICQRGTSLTIQCQVDSQVTMMFWYRQQPGQSLTLIATANQGSEATYESGFVIDKFPISRPNLTFSTLTVSNMSPEDSSIYLCSVVTGFAEAFFGQGTRLTVV.

This CDR3 reads CAIMAVGNTEAFF. The DNA for the CDR3 is TGTGCCATCATGGCGGTGGGGAACACTGAAGCTTTCTTT. The V call is TRBV10-3, the J call TRBJ1-1; D is ambiguous. Germline CDR1 ENHRY, CDR2 SYGVKD. The CDR3 consists of 13 residues. V was pared by 7 bases and J by 1 base, with 10 bases between.

CDR3 protein: CASSLDPTSGRVATDTQYF. CDR3 nucleotides: TGTGCCAGCAGTTTAGATCCCACTAGCGGGAGGGTCGCCACAGATACGCAGTATTTT. The gene calls are TRBV27 and TRBJ2-3, with TRBD2 identical over 13 bases. CDR3 length: 19 amino acids. Looked up from germline, CDR1 is MNHEY and CDR2 is SMNVEV (reference sequence). V lost 2 bases and J lost 2; bases outside the gene matches: 10.

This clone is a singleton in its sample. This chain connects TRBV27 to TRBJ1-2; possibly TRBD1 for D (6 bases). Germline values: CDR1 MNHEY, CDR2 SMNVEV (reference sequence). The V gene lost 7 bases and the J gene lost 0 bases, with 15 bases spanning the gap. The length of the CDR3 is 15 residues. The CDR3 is CASTLSGGSNYGYTF. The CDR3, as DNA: TGTGCCAGCACCCTCTCGGGGGGCTCTAACTATGGCTACACCTTC.

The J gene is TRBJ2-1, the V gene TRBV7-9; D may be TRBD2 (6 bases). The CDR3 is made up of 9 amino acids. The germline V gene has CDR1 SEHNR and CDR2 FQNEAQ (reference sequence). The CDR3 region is CAGGDEQFF. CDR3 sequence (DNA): TGTGCGGGCGGGGATGAGCAGTTCTTC.